These 11 T cell receptor beta chains were sequenced from one sample in a study of shared clonotypes between healthy human individuals. Here immunoSEQ multiplex PCR was the method, and the copy in TCRdb shows in-frame clones only, minus some. Among around 1 million clones, more than 75% were seen once, and the ten largest hold about 1.5%. Source material: memory CD4+ T cells sorted from blood. Subset noted: CD45RA-negative fraction. The receptors come from a man between 18 and 29 years old in good health.

This clone was detected only a few times. The chain has TRBV28 and TRBJ1-6, with D unclear. The CDR3 extends over 14 amino acids. Per germline, CDR1 MDHEN and CDR2 SYDVKM. Deletions cut 5 bases from V and 4 bases from J, with 9 bases between. CDR3 residues: CASSPWSYNSPLHF. The CDR3 DNA sequence: TGTGCCAGCAGTCCTTGGTCATATAATTCACCCCTCCACTTT. Complete variable domain (other parts from reference TRBV28 and TRBJ1-6): DVKVTQSSRYLVKRTGEKVFLECVQDMDHENMFWYRQDPGLGLRLIYFSYDVKMKEKGDIPEGYSVSREKKERFSLILESASTNQTSMYLCASSPWSYNSPLHFGNGTRLTVT.

Of note for this clone: The identical CDR3 is also encoded by other nucleotide sequences in the sample. This chain links TRBV10-2 with TRBJ2-3, with a tentative D call TRBD2 (6 bases). Trimming shortened V by 3 bases and J by 0 bases, and 7 bases separated the two germline ends. Germline values: CDR1 WSHSY, CDR2 SAAADI. The CDR3 has 14 residues. In DNA form, the CDR3 reads TGCGCCAGCAGTGAAAGCGGGAGCACAGATACGCAGTATTTT. Amino acids: CASSESGSTDTQYF.

The chain uses TRBV11-2 and TRBJ2-1; D gene unclear. The germline V and J ends were trimmed by 7 bases and 13 bases, with 38 bases remaining between them. Germline CDR1 reads SGHAT; CDR2 reads FQNNGV. This CDR3 is 19 amino acids long. Here the CDR3 DNA reads TGTGCCAGCAACGGTTCCCCTTACTCCGCCCGATCGTTACAATCTCTTCAGTTCTTC. Protein product: CASNGSPYSARSLQSLQFF.

In its sample, this clone was seen a few times. The rearrangement links TRBV10-1 to TRBJ2-3, with a weak D call TRBD1 (6 bases). This CDR3 is built from 14 residues. The V and J ends lost 4 bases and 2 bases respectively, with 10 bases between them. Germline V gene data show CDR1 as WNHNN and CDR2 as SYGVQD (reference sequence). The CDR3 loop reads CASSARGTTDTQYF. The DNA of the CDR3 is TGCGCCAGCAGTGCGAGGGGGACCACAGATACGCAGTATTTT.

As concerns this clone: This sample also contains other DNA sequences that code for the same CDR3. J is TRBJ2-7 and V is TRBV7-2, with D possibly TRBD1 on 6 matching bases. CDR1 is SGHTA, CDR2 FQGNSA, per germline. V shed 5 bases and J shed 0 bases, with 11 bases lying between them. The CDR3 loop spans 14 amino acids. CDR3 sequence (DNA): TGTGCCAGCAGCCTGACAGGCCCCTCCTACGAGCAGTACTTC. This encodes CASSLTGPSYEQYF. The whole variable domain, remainder taken from reference TRBV7-2 and TRBJ2-7, is GAGVSQSPSNKVTEKGKDVELRCDPISGHTALYWYRQSLGQGLEFLIYFQGNSAPDKSGLPSDRFSAERTGGSVSTLTIQRTQQEDSAVYLCASSLTGPSYEQYFGPGTRLTVT.

The chain has TRBV7-2 and TRBJ2-7; the D call may be TRBD1 or TRBD2 (5 bases each). Per germline, CDR1 SGHTA and CDR2 FQGNSA. Trimming stripped 5 bases from V and 13 bases from J, with 15 bases between. CDR3 length: 11 residues. CDR3 residues: CASSPPGTLYF. The CDR3 region has the DNA TGTGCCAGCAGCCCGCCAGGGACCCTATACTTC.

The gene calls are TRBV7-2 and TRBJ2-1, with 8 bases lining up with TRBD2. This CDR3 is built from 14 residues. Germline-derived CDR1 and CDR2 are SGHTA and FQGNSA. V was pared by 6 bases and J by 10 bases, with 11 bases of the junction left unmatched. CDR3 region: CASRRLARPGEQFF. Written as DNA, the CDR3 is TGTGCCAGCAGGCGACTAGCGAGGCCGGGAGAGCAGTTCTTC. Filled out from reference TRBV7-2 and TRBJ2-1, the complete variable domain reads GAGVSQSPSNKVTEKGKDVELRCDPISGHTALYWYRQSLGQGLEFLIYFQGNSAPDKSGLPSDRFSAERTGGSVSTLTIQRTQQEDSAVYLCASRRLARPGEQFFGPGTRLTVL.

This chain connects TRBV6-1 to TRBJ2-2, with D possibly matching TRBD1 (6 bases). CDR3 length: 13 amino acids. CDR1 and CDR2 (germline): MNHNS, SASEGT. Trimming took 6 bases from V and 5 from J, leaving 10 bases between them. The CDR3 spells CASREQGTGELFF. The CDR3 bases are TGTGCCAGCAGGGAACAGGGAACCGGGGAGCTGTTTTTT.

This rearrangement joins TRBV5-1 to TRBJ2-7; no clear D gene. V lost 0 bases to trimming and J lost 4 bases, with 11 bases between them. Germline V lookup: CDR1 SGHRS, CDR2 YFSETQ. The CDR3 runs 14 residues. The CDR3 loop is CASSLGRTGYEQYF. In DNA, the CDR3 is TGCGCCAGCAGCTTGGGCCGGACCGGGTACGAGCAGTACTTC.

The chain is built from TRBV4-2 and TRBJ2-3; no clear D gene. The CDR3 sequence is 13 residues long. Trimming cost V 5 bases and J 5 bases, with 11 bases left between them. Germline CDR1 reads LGHNA; CDR2 reads YNFKEQ. CDR3 sequence (DNA): TGTGCCAGCAGCGTCCCTAGAGGAGATACGCAGTATTTT. Its protein product is CASSVPRGDTQYF.

The J gene is TRBJ1-1, the V gene TRBV7-2, with a tentative D call TRBD1 (5 bases). The CDR3 length is 15 residues. V lost 2 bases, J lost 1 base, and 11 bases lay in between. Germline V CDR1 and CDR2: SGHTA, FQGNSA. Written as DNA, the CDR3 is TGTGCCAGCAGCTTACAAGACAGTTGGAACACTGAAGCTTTCTTT. Its translation is CASSLQDSWNTEAFF.